This T cell receptor (beta chain) was identified during a study of regulatory T cells in long-lasting Graves disease. Between the trimmed V and J ends, which lost 2 bases and 2 bases, there was a span of 15 bases. The germline V gene has CDR1 KGHSH and CDR2 LQKENI. This CDR3 is 16 amino acids long. Arm-PCR with iRepertoire HTBI primers amplified the CDR3 regions for these TCR beta libraries. A single record per CDR3 protein comes from TCRdb applying MiXCR to the multiplex PCR reads. Here the sample spans around 470,000 distinct CDR3 sequences, roughly 15% being singletons. At least ten counts were recorded for this clonotype. Time point given: newly diagnosed GD, antithyroid drugs for less than 3 months. Scientists built the TCR library using RNA that was extracted from PBMCs. These data were also filed under a second study, of T cells in Graves' hyperthyroidism and ophthalmopathy. According to that study: By a 13 V-J model, ophthalmopathy was set apart from stable hyperthyroidism.

The material was peripheral blood mononuclear cells (PBMCs), obtained at new diagnosis, from a patient treated with antithyroid drugs. The source of this sequence is a woman aged 45 to 65 with Graves disease. The chain recombines TRBV18 with TRBJ1-2; D possibly corresponds to TRBD1 (6 bases). CDR3 sequence (DNA): TGTGCCAGCTCACCAGGGGTAATGGGGGCGAACTATGGCTACACCTTC. Protein product: CASSPGVMGANYGYTF.